These 15 T cell receptor beta chains were all obtained from the same sample, sequenced in a study of post-analysis software for immune sequencing data. Unique molecular identifiers tagged the TCR beta cDNA libraries. MiXCR was run by TCRdb on the PCR reads, yielding one entry per CDR3 protein. The sample records fewer than 600,000 distinct CDR3 sequences, around 40% being singletons. The antigens of these receptors remain unknown. General observations from the study: Five TRBV segments occurring more often in patients than controls included TRBV5-6, TRBV5-1 and TRBV20-1.

The sample consisted of blood. The receptors shown here come from a girl aged 5 to 17 with multiple sclerosis.

This clonotype appeared a few times. The rearrangement uses TRBV6-6 and TRBJ1-5, with 7 bases that match TRBD1. V gave up 6 bases and J gave up 2 bases; unmatched junction bases: 10. Germline CDR1 reads MNHNY; CDR2 reads SVGAGI (reference sequence). The CDR3 runs 16 residues. The CDR3 DNA reads TGTGCCAGCAGGTCCGAAACAGGGACAGGCAATCAGCCCCAGCATTTT. Translation gives CASRSETGTGNQPQHF.

This clonotype was detected only a few times. V is TRBV9 and J is TRBJ2-7, with a possible D match to TRBD2 (5 bases). The germline CDR1 and CDR2 sequences are SGDLS and YYNGEE. CDR3 length: 14 residues. Trimming cost V 0 bases and J 3 bases, with 10 bases left between them. The CDR3: CASSVGRLNYEQYF. CDR3 coding DNA: TGTGCCAGCAGCGTAGGTAGACTAAACTACGAGCAGTACTTC.

V gene TRBV20-1 combines with J gene TRBJ1-1, with 8 positions matching TRBD1. In germline, CDR1 is DFQATT, CDR2 SNEGSKA (reference sequence). With V trimmed by 3 bases and J by 8 bases, 5 bases remained unmatched. CDR3 length: 12 amino acids. CDR3 amino acids: CSASDRDREAFF. The CDR3 nucleotides read TGCAGTGCTAGTGACCGGGACAGGGAAGCTTTCTTT.

There are a few counts of this clonotype. This chain's CDR3 is CASSRTSGDTYEQYF. The DNA for the CDR3 is TGTGCCAGCAGTAGGACTAGCGGGGACACGTACGAGCAGTACTTC. This sequence joins TRBV7-2 and TRBJ2-7; 12 positions match TRBD2. The CDR3 contains 15 residues. From germline, CDR1 is SGHTA and CDR2 FQGNSA. Losses at the gene ends were 6 bases for V and 4 bases for J; bases not matched to a gene: 7.

This clonotype occurred once. The chain employs TRBV29-1 and TRBJ2-3, with a possible D match to TRBD2 (6 bases). Looked up from germline, CDR1 is SQVTM and CDR2 is ANQGSEA. V shed 6 bases and J shed 3 bases, with 10 bases lying between them. The CDR3 totals 12 residues. The CDR3 protein is CSVPGTTDTQYF. The CDR3 nucleotides are TGCAGCGTACCCGGGACTACAGATACGCAGTATTTT.

With respect to this clonotype: Relative to the germline gene, one junction end is altered; a read error may explain this. The chain links TRBV11-3 to TRBJ2-7, with D perhaps matching TRBD2 (7 bases). Germline V lookup: CDR1 SGHNT, CDR2 YENEEA. The length of the CDR3 is 12 residues. The CDR3 sequence: CVSSYGGREQYF. CDR3 bases: TGTGTCAGCAGCTACGGGGGGCGCGAGCAGTACTTC.

There are a few counts of this clonotype. The rearrangement uses TRBV20-1 and TRBJ1-2; TRBD1 aligns across 8 bases. The CDR3 has 13 residues. The V gene's germline CDR1 is DFQATT and CDR2 SNEGSKA (reference sequence). J gave up 7 bases and V 3 bases, and 7 bases lay outside the gene matches. CDR3 sequence: CSASRPGGIGYTF. As DNA, the CDR3 is TGCAGTGCTAGTCGGCCAGGGGGCATTGGCTACACCTTC.

This clonotype was observed a handful of times. This sequence joins TRBV11-2 and TRBJ2-6; 7 bases map to TRBD1. The CDR3 spans 16 residues. J gave up 0 bases and V 4 bases, and 3 bases lay outside the gene matches. From germline, CDR1 is SGHAT and CDR2 FQNNGV. This chain's CDR3 is CASSSDRFSGANVLTF. CDR3 coding DNA: TGTGCCAGCAGCTCGGACAGGTTCTCTGGGGCCAACGTCCTGACTTTC.

The chain is built from TRBV14 and TRBJ2-3; D is unresolved. This CDR3 spans 14 amino acids. V lost 4 bases, J lost 4 bases, and 12 bases lay in between. The V gene's germline CDR1 is SGHDN and CDR2 FVKESK. CDR3 protein: CASSPDPKSDTQYF. The CDR3 DNA sequence: TGTGCCAGCAGCCCTGACCCGAAGTCAGATACGCAGTATTTT.

The rearrangement uses TRBV6-2 or TRBV6-3 and TRBJ1-2, with D unclear. Germline V gene lookup returns CDR1 MNHEY and CDR2 SVGEGT. Deletions cut 4 bases from V and 3 bases from J, with 15 bases between. The CDR3 is 15 amino acids. CDR3 sequence (DNA): TGTGCCAGCAGTTCCCGCTGGGCTCTTGACTATGGCTACACCTTC. This sequence encodes CASSSRWALDYGYTF.

The genes are TRBV5-1 and TRBJ2-1, with 9 nucleotides matching TRBD1. With V trimmed by 4 bases and J by 10 bases, 9 bases remained unmatched. Per germline, CDR1 SGHRS and CDR2 YFSETQ. The CDR3 has 14 amino acids. The CDR3 DNA follows: TGCGCCAGCAGCACCGGACAGGGGCCAAACGAGCAGTTCTTC. It specifies CASSTGQGPNEQFF.

In the case of this clonotype: The junction departs from germline at one end; a sequencing error may be responsible. V and J are TRBV12-3 or TRBV12-4 and TRBJ2-7; 14 nucleotides align to TRBD2. The length of the CDR3 is 15 residues. CDR3 DNA sequence: TGTGCCAGCAGTTCGGGACTAGCGGGAGACTACGAGCAGGACTTC. Translation: CASSSGLAGDYEQDF.

CDR3 in amino acids: CSARDGRRDNQPQHF. The DNA of the CDR3 is TGCAGTGCTAGAGACGGTAGACGGGACAATCAGCCCCAGCATTTT. The rearrangement joins TRBV20-1 to TRBJ1-5; D not certain. This CDR3 is built from 15 residues. The germline V gene has CDR1 DFQATT and CDR2 SNEGSKA (reference sequence). V lost 0 bases, J lost 3 bases, and 12 bases lay in between.

This clonotype has more than one count but fewer than ten. The chain links TRBV6-2 or TRBV6-3 to TRBJ2-1; 10 bases fit TRBD2. Germline-derived CDR1 and CDR2 are MNHEY and SVGEGT. Trimming cost V 10 bases and J 4 bases; bases outside gene matches: 4. This CDR3 has 13 residues. The CDR3 coding sequence is TGTGCCATCCGGACTAGCGGATACAATGAGCAGTTCTTC. This gives the protein CAIRTSGYNEQFF.

The sample holds a few counts of this clonotype. The chain employs TRBV6-4 and TRBJ2-5; D is unresolved. The CDR3 sequence is 13 residues long. Trimming stripped 4 bases from V and 5 bases from J, with 11 bases between. CDR1 is MRHNA and CDR2 is SNTAGT in the germline V gene. The CDR3 protein is CASSVMAGETQYF. The CDR3, as DNA: TGTGCCAGCAGTGTAATGGCTGGGGAGACCCAGTACTTC.